The sequence of this T cell receptor (beta chain) was determined in a study of blood T cells in healthy people across ages. For the second PCR, which ran for about 6 to 11 cycles, a sample-barcoded 5' primer and a J-beta primer mix were used. MiXCR, run by TCRdb on the 5' RACE reads, gives a single entry per CDR3 protein. The sample yields around 700,000 distinct CDR3 sequences, about 25% seen once. Trimming removed 0 bases from V and 15 bases from J, with 26 bases in between. CDR1 is DFQATT and CDR2 is SNEGSKA in the germline V gene (reference sequence). The CDR3 is 16 residues long. These data were also filed under a second study, of T cells of mothers and their children.

V gene TRBV20-1 combines with J gene TRBJ1-4; possibly TRBD1 for D (6 bases). What was sequenced was blood. The receptor was derived from a boy younger than 18 in good health. The CDR3 DNA is TGCAGTGCTAGAGAGGGGGGCAGTATAGGTGCAAGTCGGGTGTTTTTT. Residues: CSAREGGSIGASRVFF.